Following are 3 T cell receptor beta chains from one sample sequenced in a study of control samples from healthy donors and cancer patients. Clones were read by immunoSEQ multiplex PCR, and TCRdb kept only the in-frame ones, dropping some. This table holds around 140,000 clones, nearly 90% found once. Sequences were obtained from PBMCs. These receptors came from a man in his forties or fifties with head and neck cancer.

The CDR3 reads CASSFTDRDNYGYTF. Written as DNA, the CDR3 is TGTGCCAGCAGTTTCACGGACAGAGATAACTATGGCTACACCTTC. The chain couples TRBV28 to TRBJ1-2; the D gene is possibly TRBD1 (6 bases). The CDR3 loop spans 15 amino acids. V dropped 3 bases and J dropped 1 base, with 12 bases sitting between them. The germline V gene has CDR1 MDHEN and CDR2 SYDVKM.

This chain links TRBV11-3 with TRBJ2-7; no firm D call. V lost 1 base to trimming and J lost 4 bases, with 8 bases between them. This CDR3 spans 13 amino acids. CDR1 is SGHNT, CDR2 YENEEA, per germline. The DNA of the CDR3 is TGTGCCAGCAGCTTAGTGGGCGGTTACGAGCAGTACTTC. Amino acid sequence: CASSLVGGYEQYF.

This clone was detected only once. The genes are TRBV4-1 and TRBJ1-2; 7 nucleotides line up with TRBD1. The CDR3 is made up of 17 amino acids. V lost 0 bases to trimming and J lost 4 bases; unmatched junction nucleotides: 11. Germline V lookup: CDR1 MGHRA, CDR2 YSYEKL. The CDR3 DNA reads TGCGCCAGCAGCCAAGATATAACGACAGGGTATGCCTATGGCTACACCTTC. This translates into CASSQDITTGYAYGYTF.